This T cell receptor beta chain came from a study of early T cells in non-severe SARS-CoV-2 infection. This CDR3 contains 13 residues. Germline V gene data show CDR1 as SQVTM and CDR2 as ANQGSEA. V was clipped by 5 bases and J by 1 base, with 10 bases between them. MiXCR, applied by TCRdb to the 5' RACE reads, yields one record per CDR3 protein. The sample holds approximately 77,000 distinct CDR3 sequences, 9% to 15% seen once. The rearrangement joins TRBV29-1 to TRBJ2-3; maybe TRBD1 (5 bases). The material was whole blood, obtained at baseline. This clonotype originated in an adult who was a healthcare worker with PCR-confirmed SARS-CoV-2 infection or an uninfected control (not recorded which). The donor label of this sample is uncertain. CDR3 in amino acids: CSVTGPGTDTQYF. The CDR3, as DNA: TGCAGCGTTACAGGCCCCGGCACAGATACGCAGTATTTT.